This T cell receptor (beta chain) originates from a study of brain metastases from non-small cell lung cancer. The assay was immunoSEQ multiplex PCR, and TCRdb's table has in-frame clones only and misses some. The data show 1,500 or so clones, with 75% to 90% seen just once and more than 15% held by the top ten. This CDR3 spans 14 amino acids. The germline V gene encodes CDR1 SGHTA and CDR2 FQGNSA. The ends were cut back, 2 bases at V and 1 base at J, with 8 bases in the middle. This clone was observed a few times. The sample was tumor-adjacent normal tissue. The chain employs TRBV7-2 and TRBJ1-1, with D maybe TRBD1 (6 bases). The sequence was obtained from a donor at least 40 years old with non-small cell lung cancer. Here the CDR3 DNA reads TGTGCCAGCAGCTTACGGACAGCGAACACTGAAGCTTTCTTT. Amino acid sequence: CASSLRTANTEAFF.